This TCR beta chain was profiled in a study of tumor-infiltrating lymphocytes in primary liver carcinoma. About the study: The neoplasms were of stage T1-T3 N0M0, with dimensions of about 4.2 to 10 cm across.

On this clonotype: Its antigen is as yet unknown. One end of the junction is discordant with germline, which a read error may explain.

Total RNA (roughly 530 ng) served as template for TCR beta cDNA synthesis primed by a constant-region primer. Libraries for TCR beta were built through three nested multiplex PCR rounds, which together made up a slightly modified ARM-PCR procedure. The two initial PCR rounds, nine to eleven cycles each, used TRBV1-TRBV30 forward and C-beta reverse primers. From the multiplex PCR reads, TCRdb called clonotypes with MiXCR, one entry per CDR3 protein. The repertoire includes approximately 330,000 distinct CDR3 sequences, less than 75% of them detected once, and approximately 5.9% sits in the top ten. CDR1 and CDR2 (germline): SGHAT, FQNNGV. This CDR3 is 13 amino acids long. Germline DNA was extracted alongside blood RNA, which was obtained from unsorted whole blood. Investigators obtained about 4 milliliters of peripheral blood ahead of surgery. General study findings and limits: Bulk, unsorted sampling meant CD4+ and CD8+ repertoires went uncompared.

This TCR was sampled from a man in his forties with primary liver carcinoma and hepatitis B virus infection. The sample consisted of peripheral blood. The chain uses TRBV11-2 and TRBJ2-1, with D possibly being TRBD2 (5 bases). Gene TRBJ2-7 matches the end of the DNA better, so the J call may be wrong. CDR3 nucleotide sequence: TGTGCGAGCAGCTCTGAGGGAGCGAATGAGCAGTACTTC. This translates into CASSSEGANEQYF.